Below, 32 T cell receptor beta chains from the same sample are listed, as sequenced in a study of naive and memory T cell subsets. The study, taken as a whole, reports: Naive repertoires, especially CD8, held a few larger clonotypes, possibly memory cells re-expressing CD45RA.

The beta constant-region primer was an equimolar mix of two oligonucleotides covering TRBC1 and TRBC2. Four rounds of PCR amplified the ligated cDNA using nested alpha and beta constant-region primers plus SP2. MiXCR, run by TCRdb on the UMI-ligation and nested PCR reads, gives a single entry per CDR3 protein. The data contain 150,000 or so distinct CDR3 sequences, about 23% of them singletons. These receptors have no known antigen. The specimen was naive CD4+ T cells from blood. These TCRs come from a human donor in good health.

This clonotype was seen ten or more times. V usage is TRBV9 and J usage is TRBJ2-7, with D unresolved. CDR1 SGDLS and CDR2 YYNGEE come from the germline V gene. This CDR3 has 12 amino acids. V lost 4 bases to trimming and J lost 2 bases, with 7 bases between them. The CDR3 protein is CASSPSPYEQYF. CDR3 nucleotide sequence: TGTGCCAGCAGCCCCAGCCCCTACGAGCAGTACTTC.

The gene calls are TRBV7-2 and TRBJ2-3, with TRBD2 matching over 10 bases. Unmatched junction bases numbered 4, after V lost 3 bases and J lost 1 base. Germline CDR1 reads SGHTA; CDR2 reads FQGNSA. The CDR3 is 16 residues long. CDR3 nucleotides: TGTGCCAGCAGCTTGTCTAGCGGGGGACGCACAGATACGCAGTATTTT. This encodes CASSLSSGGRTDTQYF.

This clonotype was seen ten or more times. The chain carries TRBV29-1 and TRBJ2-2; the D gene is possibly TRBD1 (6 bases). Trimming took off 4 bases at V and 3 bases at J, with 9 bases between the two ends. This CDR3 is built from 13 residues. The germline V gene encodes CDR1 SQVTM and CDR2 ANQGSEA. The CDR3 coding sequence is TGCAGCGTTGCAGGGGTGTACACCGGGGAGCTGTTTTTT. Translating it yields CSVAGVYTGELFF.

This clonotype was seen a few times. CDR3 region: CASSSLNRGLEQPQHF. The CDR3, as DNA: TGTGCCAGCAGTTCCTTGAACAGGGGGCTCGAACAGCCCCAGCATTTT. This rearrangement joins TRBV6-5 to TRBJ1-5; 9 bases agree with TRBD1. The J segment lost 7 bases and the V segment lost 4 bases, leaving 11 bases of the junction unmatched. The CDR3 length is 16 residues. Germline V gene lookup returns CDR1 MNHEY and CDR2 SVGAGI.

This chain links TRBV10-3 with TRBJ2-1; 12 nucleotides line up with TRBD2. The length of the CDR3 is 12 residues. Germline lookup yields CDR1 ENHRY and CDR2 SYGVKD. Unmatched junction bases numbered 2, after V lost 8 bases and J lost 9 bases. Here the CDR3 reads CAIGLAGTEQFF. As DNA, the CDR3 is TGTGCCATCGGACTAGCGGGAACTGAGCAGTTCTTC.

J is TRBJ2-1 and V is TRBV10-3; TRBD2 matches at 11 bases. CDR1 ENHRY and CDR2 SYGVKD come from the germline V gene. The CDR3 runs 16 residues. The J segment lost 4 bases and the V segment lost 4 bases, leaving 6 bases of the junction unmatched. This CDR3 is CAISAGTSGEYNEQFF. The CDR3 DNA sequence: TGTGCCATCAGTGCTGGGACTAGCGGAGAATACAATGAGCAGTTCTTC.

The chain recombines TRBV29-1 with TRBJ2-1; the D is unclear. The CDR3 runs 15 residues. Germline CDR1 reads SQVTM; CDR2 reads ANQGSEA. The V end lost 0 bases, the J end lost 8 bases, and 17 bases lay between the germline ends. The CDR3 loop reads CSVEDFSRTFYEQFF. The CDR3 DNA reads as TGCAGCGTTGAAGATTTTTCTAGAACTTTTTATGAGCAGTTCTTC.

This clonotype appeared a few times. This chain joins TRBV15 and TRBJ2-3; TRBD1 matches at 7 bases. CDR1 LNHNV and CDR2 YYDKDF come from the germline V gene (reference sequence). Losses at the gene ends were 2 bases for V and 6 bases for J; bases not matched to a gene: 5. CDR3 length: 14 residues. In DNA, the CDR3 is TGTGCCACCAGCAGACAGACAGGGTTGGATACGCAGTATTTT. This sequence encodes CATSRQTGLDTQYF.

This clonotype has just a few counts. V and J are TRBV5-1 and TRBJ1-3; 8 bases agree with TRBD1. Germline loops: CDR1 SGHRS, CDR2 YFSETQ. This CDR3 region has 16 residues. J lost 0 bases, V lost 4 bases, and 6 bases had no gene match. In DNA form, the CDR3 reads TGCGCCAGCAGCCCTCAGGGGACAGGCTCTGGAAACACCATATATTTT. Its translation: CASSPQGTGSGNTIYF. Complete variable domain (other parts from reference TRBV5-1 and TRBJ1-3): KAGVTQTPRYLIKTRGQQVTLSCSPISGHRSVSWYQQTPGQGLQFLFEYFSETQRNKGNFPGRFSGRQFSNSRSEMNVSTLELGDSALYLCASSPQGTGSGNTIYFGEGSWLTVV.

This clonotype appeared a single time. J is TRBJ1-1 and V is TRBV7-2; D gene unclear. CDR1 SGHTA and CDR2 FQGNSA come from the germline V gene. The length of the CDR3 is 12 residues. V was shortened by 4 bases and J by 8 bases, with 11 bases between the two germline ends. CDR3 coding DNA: TGTGCCAGCAGCTCGGACGGATTCGAAGCTTTCTTT. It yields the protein CASSSDGFEAFF.

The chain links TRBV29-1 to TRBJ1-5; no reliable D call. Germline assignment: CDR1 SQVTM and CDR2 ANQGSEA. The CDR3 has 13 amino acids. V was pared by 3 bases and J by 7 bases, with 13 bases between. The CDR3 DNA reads TGCAGCGTTGAGGAATCTCCTAGCCAGCCCCAGCATTTT. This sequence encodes CSVEESPSQPQHF.

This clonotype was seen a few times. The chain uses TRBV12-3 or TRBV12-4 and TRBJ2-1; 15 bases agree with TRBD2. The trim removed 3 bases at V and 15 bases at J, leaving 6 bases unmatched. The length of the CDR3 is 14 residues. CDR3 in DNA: TGTGCCAGCAGTTTGCACGGGACTAGCGGGAGGCTGTTCTTC. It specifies CASSLHGTSGRLFF.

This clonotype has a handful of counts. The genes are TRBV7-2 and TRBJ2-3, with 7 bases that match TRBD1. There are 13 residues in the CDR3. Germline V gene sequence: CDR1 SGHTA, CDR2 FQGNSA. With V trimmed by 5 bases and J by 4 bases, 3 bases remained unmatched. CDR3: CASSIGGADTQYF. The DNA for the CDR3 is TGTGCCAGCAGCATAGGGGGCGCAGATACGCAGTATTTT.

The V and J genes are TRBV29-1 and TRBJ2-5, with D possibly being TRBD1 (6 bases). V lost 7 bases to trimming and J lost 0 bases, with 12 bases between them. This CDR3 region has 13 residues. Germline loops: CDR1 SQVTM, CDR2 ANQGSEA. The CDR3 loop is CSALQGDQETQYF. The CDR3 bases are TGCAGCGCCTTACAGGGCGACCAAGAGACCCAGTACTTC.

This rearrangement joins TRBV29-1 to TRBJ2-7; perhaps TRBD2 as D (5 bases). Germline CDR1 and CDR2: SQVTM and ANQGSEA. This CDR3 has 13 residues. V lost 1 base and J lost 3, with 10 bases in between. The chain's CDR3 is CSVEGHGLYEQYF. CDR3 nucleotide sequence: TGCAGCGTTGAAGGACACGGACTCTACGAGCAGTACTTC.

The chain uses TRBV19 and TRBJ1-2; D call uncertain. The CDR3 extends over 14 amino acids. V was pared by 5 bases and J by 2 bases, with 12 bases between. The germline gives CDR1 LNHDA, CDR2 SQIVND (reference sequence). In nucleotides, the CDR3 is TGTGCCAGTAGTGTTGGACGGGCAAACTATGGCTACACCTTC. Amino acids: CASSVGRANYGYTF.

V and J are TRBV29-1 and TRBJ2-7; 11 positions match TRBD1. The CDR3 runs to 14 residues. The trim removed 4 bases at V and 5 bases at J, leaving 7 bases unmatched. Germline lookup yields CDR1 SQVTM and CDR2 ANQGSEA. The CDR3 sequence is CSVGSWTGGDEQYF. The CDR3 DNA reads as TGCAGCGTTGGGTCATGGACAGGGGGCGACGAGCAGTACTTC.

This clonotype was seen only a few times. As DNA, the CDR3 is TGTGCCAGCAGCTTAGATCAGGACAGTGAAGCTTTCTTT. This gives the protein CASSLDQDSEAFF. The rearrangement links TRBV7-6 to TRBJ1-1, with D possibly TRBD1 on 6 matching bases. V was trimmed by 1 base and J by 7 bases, leaving 10 bases between them. This CDR3 region has 13 residues. Germline V lookup: CDR1 SGHVS, CDR2 FNYEAQ. The complete variable domain, with remaining parts taken from reference TRBV7-6 and TRBJ1-1, reads GAGVSQSPRYKVTKRGQDVALRCDPISGHVSLYWYRQALGQGPEFLTYFNYEAQQDKSGLPNDRFSAERPEGSISTLTIQRTEQRDSAMYRCASSLDQDSEAFFGQGTRLTVV.

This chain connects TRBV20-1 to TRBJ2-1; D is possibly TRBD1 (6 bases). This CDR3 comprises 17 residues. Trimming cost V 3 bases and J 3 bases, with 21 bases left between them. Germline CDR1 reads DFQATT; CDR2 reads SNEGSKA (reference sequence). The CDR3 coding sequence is TGCAGTGCTAGGGACCCTTTCGGGACATCCATCTACAATGAGCAGTTCTTC. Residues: CSARDPFGTSIYNEQFF.

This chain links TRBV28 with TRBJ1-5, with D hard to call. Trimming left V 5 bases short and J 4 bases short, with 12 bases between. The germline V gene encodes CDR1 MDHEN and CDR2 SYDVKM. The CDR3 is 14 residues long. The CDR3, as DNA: TGTGCCAGCAGTCGTCCGGGAGAGAATCAGCCCCAGCATTTT. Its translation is CASSRPGENQPQHF.

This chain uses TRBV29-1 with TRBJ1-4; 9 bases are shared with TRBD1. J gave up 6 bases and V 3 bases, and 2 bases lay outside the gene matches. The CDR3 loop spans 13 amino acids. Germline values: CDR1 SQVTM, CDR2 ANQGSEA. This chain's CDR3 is CSVEGQGDEKLFF. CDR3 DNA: TGCAGCGTTGAGGGACAGGGAGATGAAAAACTGTTTTTT.

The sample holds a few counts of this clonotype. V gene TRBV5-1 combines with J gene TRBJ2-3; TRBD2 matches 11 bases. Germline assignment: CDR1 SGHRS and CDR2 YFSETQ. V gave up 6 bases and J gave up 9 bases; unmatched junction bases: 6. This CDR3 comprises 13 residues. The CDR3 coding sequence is TGCGCCAGCATGTCCCTAGCGGGAGGCACGCAGTATTTT. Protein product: CASMSLAGGTQYF.

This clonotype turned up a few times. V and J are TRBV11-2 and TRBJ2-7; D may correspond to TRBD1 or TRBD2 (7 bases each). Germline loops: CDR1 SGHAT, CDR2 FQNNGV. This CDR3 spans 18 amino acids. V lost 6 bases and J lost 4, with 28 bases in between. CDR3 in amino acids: CASRPGQRVREVPYEQYF. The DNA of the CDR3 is TGTGCCAGCAGGCCGGGACAGCGAGTCCGGGAGGTGCCTTACGAGCAGTACTTC.

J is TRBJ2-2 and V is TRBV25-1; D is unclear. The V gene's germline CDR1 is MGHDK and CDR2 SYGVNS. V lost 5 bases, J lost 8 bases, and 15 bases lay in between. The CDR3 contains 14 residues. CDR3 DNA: TGTGCCAGCAGTCCTCCAAGCGTGGTAGGGGAGCTGTTTTTT. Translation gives CASSPPSVVGELFF.

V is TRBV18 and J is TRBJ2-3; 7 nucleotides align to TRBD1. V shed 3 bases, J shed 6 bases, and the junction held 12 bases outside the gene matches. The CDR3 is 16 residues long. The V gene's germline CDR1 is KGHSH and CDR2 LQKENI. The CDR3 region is CASSPSTGWDGDTQYF. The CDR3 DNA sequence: TGTGCCAGCTCACCCTCGACAGGGTGGGATGGGGATACGCAGTATTTT. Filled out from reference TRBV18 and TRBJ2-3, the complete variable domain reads NAGVMQNPRHLVRRRGQEARLRCSPMKGHSHVYWYRQLPEEGLKFMVYLQKENIIDESGMPKERFSAEFPKEGPSILRIQQVVRGDSAAYFCASSPSTGWDGDTQYFGPGTRLTVL.

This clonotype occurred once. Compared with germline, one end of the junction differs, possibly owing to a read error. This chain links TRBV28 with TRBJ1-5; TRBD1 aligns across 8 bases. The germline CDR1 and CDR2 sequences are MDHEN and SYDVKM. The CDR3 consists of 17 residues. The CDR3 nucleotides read TGTGCCGGCAGTTCCTGGACCGCGGGACAGGTCCGTCAGCCCCAGCATTTT. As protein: CAGSSWTAGQVRQPQHF. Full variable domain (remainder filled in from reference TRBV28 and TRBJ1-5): DVKVTQSSRYLVKRTGEKVFLECVQDMDHENMFWYRQDPGLGLRLIYFSYDVKMKEKGDIPEGYSVSREKKERFSLILESASTNQTSMYLCAGSSWTAGQVRQPQHFGDGTRLSIL.

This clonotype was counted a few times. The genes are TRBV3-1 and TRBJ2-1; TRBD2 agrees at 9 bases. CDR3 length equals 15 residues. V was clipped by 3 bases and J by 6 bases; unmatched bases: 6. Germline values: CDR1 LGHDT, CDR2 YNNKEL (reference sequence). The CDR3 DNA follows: TGTGCCAGCAGCCAGCGTAGCGGGAGACCCAATGAGCAGTTCTTC. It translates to CASSQRSGRPNEQFF.

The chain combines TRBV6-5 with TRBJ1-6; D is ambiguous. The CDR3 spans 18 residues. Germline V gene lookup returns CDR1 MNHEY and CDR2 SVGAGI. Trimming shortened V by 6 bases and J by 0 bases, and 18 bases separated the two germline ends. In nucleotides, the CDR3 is TGTGCCAGCAGCCGAGACCTTGGGGTCAGCTCCTATAATTCACCCCTCCACTTT. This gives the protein CASSRDLGVSSYNSPLHF.

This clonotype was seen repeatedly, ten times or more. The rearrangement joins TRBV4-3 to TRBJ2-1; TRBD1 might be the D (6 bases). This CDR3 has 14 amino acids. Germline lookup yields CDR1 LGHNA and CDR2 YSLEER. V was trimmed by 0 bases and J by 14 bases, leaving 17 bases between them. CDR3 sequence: CASSQDRLQGHKFF. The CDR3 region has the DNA TGCGCCAGCAGCCAAGATCGGTTACAGGGTCATAAGTTCTTC.

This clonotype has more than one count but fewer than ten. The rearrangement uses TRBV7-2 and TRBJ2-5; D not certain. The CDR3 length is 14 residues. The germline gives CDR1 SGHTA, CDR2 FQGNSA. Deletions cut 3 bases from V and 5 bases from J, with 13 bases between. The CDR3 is CASSFDPGRETQYF. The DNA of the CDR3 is TGTGCCAGCAGCTTCGACCCCGGGCGGGAGACCCAGTACTTC.

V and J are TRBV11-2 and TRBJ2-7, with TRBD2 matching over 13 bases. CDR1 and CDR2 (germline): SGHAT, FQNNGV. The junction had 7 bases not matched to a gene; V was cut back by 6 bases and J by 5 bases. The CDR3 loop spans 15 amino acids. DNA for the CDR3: TGTGCCAGCAGAGGGGGACTAGCGGGAAGAAACGAGCAGTACTTC. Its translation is CASRGGLAGRNEQYF.

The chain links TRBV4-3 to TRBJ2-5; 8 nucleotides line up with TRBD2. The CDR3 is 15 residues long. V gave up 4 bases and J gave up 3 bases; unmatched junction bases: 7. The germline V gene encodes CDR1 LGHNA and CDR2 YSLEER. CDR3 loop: CASSPGLGLEETQYF. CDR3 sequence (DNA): TGCGCCAGCAGCCCGGGACTAGGGCTCGAAGAGACCCAGTACTTC.